This T cell receptor (beta chain) originates from a study of neurological immune-mediated disorders. Study-wide results and caveats: The expanded clones of different subjects shared no CDR3 amino acid sequences (suggesting private repertoires in all groups).

The cDNA was generated through 5'RACE incorporating 10-nucleotide random UMIs. From the 5' RACE reads, TCRdb called clonotypes with MiXCR, one entry per CDR3 protein. The sample holds about 65,000 distinct CDR3 sequences, more than 3.5% seen once. Turning to this clonotype: The antigen is unknown.

The V segment lost 4 bases and the J segment 2 bases; nucleotides outside the gene matches: 4. Germline V gives CDR1 SGHRS, CDR2 YFSETQ. This CDR3 is 14 amino acids long. The sequence was obtained from a man between 50 and 59 years old with multiple sclerosis. Sample: PBMCs. V is TRBV5-1 and J is TRBJ2-3; 7 bases are a match to TRBD1. For the CDR3, the DNA is TGCGCCAGCAGCCTCGACAGGGACACAGATACGCAGTATTTT. It is translated as CASSLDRDTDTQYF.